Listed below are T cell receptor beta chains from one sample, sequenced in a study of T cells after posttransplantation cyclophosphamide. Clones were read by immunoSEQ multiplex PCR, and TCRdb kept only the in-frame ones, dropping some. Of under 50,000 clones in the sample, less than 95% were seen once. The specimen comprised PBMCs, sampled 55 to 70 days after allogeneic stem cell transplant with posttransplant cyclophosphamide. Receptor source: a male patient aged 55 to 70 who received an allogeneic stem cell transplant from a related donor and was CMV-positive. Some T cells here may be from the graft donor. Both conserved end residues are part of each CDR3. Each record gives: D gene, clone size, J gene, V gene, CDR3 protein, CDR3 DNA. A D gene is named only where the DNA matches it firmly. The size field is filled for only some rows; it gives once, few, many or a size class.

.,.,TRBJ1-2,TRBV30,CAWALRGPTIYGYTF,TGTGCCTGGGCCCTAAGGGGTCCCACCATCTATGGCTACACCTTC
.,once,TRBJ1-2,TRBV15,CATSRASMIRADYGYTF,TGTGCCACCAGCAGAGCCTCCATGATCAGGGCAGACTATGGCTACACCTTC
TRBD2,.,TRBJ2-1,TRBV30,CAWKSLAGTQSSYNEQFF,TGTGCCTGGAAATCACTAGCGGGGACCCAGAGCTCCTACAATGAGCAGTTCTTC
.,.,TRBJ2-3,TRBV9,CASSGQLGRFVTDTQYF,TGTGCCAGCAGCGGCCAACTGGGGCGCTTCGTGACAGATACGCAGTATTTT
.,few,TRBJ2-1,TRBV16,CASSHPGTSDEQFF,TGTGCCAGCAGCCACCCCGGGACATCGGATGAGCAGTTCTTC
.,.,TRBJ1-6,TRBV6-5,CASSYQFNDSPLHF,TGTGCCAGCAGTTACCAGTTTAATGATTCACCCCTCCACTTT
TRBD1,once,TRBJ2-7,TRBV4-1,CASRSVGQGQEYEQYF,TGCGCCAGCAGAAGTGTGGGACAGGGACAGGAGTACGAGCAGTACTTC
TRBD1,.,TRBJ2-4,TRBV7-9,CASSLTLVGQGADKNIQYF,TGTGCCAGCAGCTTAACCTTAGTCGGGCAGGGGGCGGACAAAAACATTCAGTACTTC
TRBD2,.,TRBJ2-1,TRBV25-1,CASSDLGLAENNEQFF,TGTGCCAGCAGTGATCTCGGACTAGCGGAAAACAATGAGCAGTTCTTC
TRBD2,.,TRBJ2-1,TRBV4-2,CASSQESIAGGNEQFF,TGTGCCAGCAGCCAAGAGAGTATTGCGGGGGGAAATGAGCAGTTCTTC
TRBD2,.,TRBJ2-1,TRBV5-1,CASSLGGPELAFSYNEQFF,TGCGCCAGCAGCTTGGGAGGTCCCGAACTAGCGTTCTCCTACAATGAGCAGTTCTTC
.,few,TRBJ1-3,TRBV6-6,CASSPSVNTIYF,TGTGCCAGCAGCCCCTCCGTAAACACCATATATTTT
.,.,TRBJ2-5,TRBV10-2,CASSLAAQETQYF,TGCGCCAGCAGTTTAGCGGCCCAAGAGACCCAGTACTTC
TRBD2,.,TRBJ2-5,TRBV6-1,CASSVTWTSGGAETQYF,TGTGCCAGCAGTGTAACCTGGACTAGCGGGGGGGCAGAGACCCAGTACTTC
.,.,TRBJ1-1,TRBV30,CAWAFGGSDTEAFF,TGTGCCTGGGCCTTTGGAGGCAGCGACACTGAAGCTTTCTTT
.,.,TRBJ1-1,TRBV7-9,CASESVGGPSVTEAFF,TGTGCCAGCGAGTCGGTGGGGGGGCCTAGCGTGACTGAAGCTTTCTTT
TRBD2,once,TRBJ2-1,TRBV7-9,CASSPSGTPNEQFF,TGTGCCAGCAGCCCCAGCGGGACCCCCAATGAGCAGTTCTTC
TRBD2,.,TRBJ2-1,TRBV4-2,CASSPGALGTSGGASYNEQFF,TGTGCCAGCAGCCCGGGGGCGCTAGGGACTAGCGGGGGGGCCTCCTACAATGAGCAGTTCTTC